The 10 T cell receptor beta chains presented below share a single source sample, sequenced in a study of vaccination effects on CD4 cells after COVID-19. ViraFEST assay sequencing came after antigen-specific CD4+ T cells were expanded with viral peptide pools. It was after approximately 11 days of culture that CD4+ T cells were isolated. All study participants received two doses of BNT162b2 or mRNA-1273 vaccine. Assay: immunoSEQ multiplex PCR; the TCRdb copy retains only in-frame clones and omits some. The top ten clones hold roughly 1.4% of a sample with some 30,000 clones, about four fifths of them seen once. For these TCRs, the target antigens are not known. Sequencing was performed on CD4+ T cells from PBMCs cultured with HCoV-NL63 spike peptides, taken after COVID-19 vaccination. The receptors originated from a human donor who received a COVID-19 vaccine. Some clones in this sample may be carry-over from other donors' samples.

The chain combines TRBV5-1 with TRBJ1-4; TRBD1 agrees at 7 bases. V was pared by 0 bases and J by 8 bases, with 4 bases of the junction left unmatched. CDR3 length: 14 residues. The V gene's germline CDR1 is SGHRS and CDR2 YFSETQ. DNA of the CDR3: TGCGCCAGCAGCTTGGACAGGGGAGTCGAAAAACTGTTTTTT. Translated: CASSLDRGVEKLFF.

The chain combines TRBV20-1 with TRBJ2-5, with D perhaps being TRBD1 or TRBD2 (6 bases each). V lost 3 bases and J 4 bases, leaving 15 bases between the germline ends. The CDR3 is made up of 14 amino acids. CDR1 and CDR2 from the germline V gene are DFQATT and SNEGSKA (reference sequence). The CDR3 here is CSASKSGAVETQYF. The CDR3 DNA is TGCAGTGCTAGTAAATCGGGGGCCGTAGAGACCCAGTACTTC.

This chain uses TRBV11-3 with TRBJ2-2; 8 nucleotides align to TRBD2. This CDR3 region has 15 residues. J gave up 5 bases and V 4 bases, and 6 bases lay outside the gene matches. Germline V lookup: CDR1 SGHNT, CDR2 YENEEA. CDR3 in amino acids: CASSSTGGVTGELFF. The CDR3 DNA reads as TGTGCCAGCAGCTCCACGGGGGGGGTTACCGGGGAGCTGTTTTTT.

CDR3 residues: CASSLTGRQPQHF. In DNA form, the CDR3 reads TGTGCCAGCAGTTTGACAGGGCGTCAGCCCCAGCATTTT. The chain employs TRBV28 and TRBJ1-5; TRBD1 agrees at 7 bases. CDR1 is MDHEN and CDR2 is SYDVKM in the germline V gene. The CDR3 spans 13 residues. The junction had 2 bases not matched to a gene; V was cut back by 3 bases and J by 6 bases.

This clone has just one count. J is TRBJ1-2 and V is TRBV6-4; D not resolved. V gave up 2 bases and J gave up 0 bases, with 7 bases separating them. Germline V gene lookup returns CDR1 MRHNA and CDR2 SNTAGT. The CDR3 loop spans 14 amino acids. CDR3 in amino acids: CASSDDGANYGYTF. The DNA of the CDR3 is TGTGCCAGCAGTGACGACGGTGCTAACTATGGCTACACCTTC.

CDR3 sequence: CASSAVSGSGNTIYF. In DNA form, the CDR3 reads TGTGCCAGCAGCGCCGTTTCGGGGTCTGGAAACACCATATATTTT. The chain couples TRBV5-6 to TRBJ1-3; D uncertain. This CDR3 is built from 15 residues. CDR1 and CDR2 from the germline V gene are SGHDT and YYEEEE. The germline V and J ends were trimmed by 4 bases and 1 base, with 12 bases remaining between them.

The rearrangement uses TRBV3-1 (or the pseudogene TRBV3-2) and TRBJ2-5, with unresolved D. With 0 bases removed from V and 0 bases from J, the gap between germline ends came to 11 bases. CDR1 is LGHDT and CDR2 is YNNKEL in the germline V gene (reference sequence). This CDR3 region has 16 residues. The CDR3: CASSQDRFGNQETQYF. CDR3 nucleotides: TGTGCCAGCAGCCAAGATCGGTTCGGAAACCAAGAGACCCAGTACTTC.

The V gene is TRBV6-6, the J gene TRBJ1-1; possible D gene TRBD1, 6 bases. The length of the CDR3 is 19 residues. Germline V gene lookup returns CDR1 MNHNY and CDR2 SVGAGI (reference sequence). V was pared by 5 bases and J by 0 bases, with 25 bases between. CDR3 amino acids: CASSLRYRDKSSMNTEAFF. In nucleotides, the CDR3 is TGTGCCAGCAGTCTAAGATACCGGGACAAATCTTCTATGAACACTGAAGCTTTCTTT.

This chain connects TRBV6-2 or TRBV6-3 to TRBJ2-3, with 10 bases that match TRBD2. The CDR3 spans 14 residues. Germline CDR1 MNHEY, CDR2 SVGEGT. V lost 6 bases and J lost 6; bases outside the gene matches: 6. CDR3 sequence: CASSTLAGADTQYF. DNA of the CDR3: TGTGCCAGCAGCACGCTAGCGGGGGCTGATACGCAGTATTTT.

The CDR3 spells CASSVVGQANQPQHF. The CDR3 DNA reads as TGTGCCAGCAGCGTAGTAGGGCAGGCCAATCAGCCCCAGCATTTT. V and J are TRBV9 and TRBJ1-5; D is ambiguous. The V end lost 0 bases, the J end lost 3 bases, and 10 bases lay between the germline ends. The germline V gene has CDR1 SGDLS and CDR2 YYNGEE. This CDR3 is built from 15 residues.